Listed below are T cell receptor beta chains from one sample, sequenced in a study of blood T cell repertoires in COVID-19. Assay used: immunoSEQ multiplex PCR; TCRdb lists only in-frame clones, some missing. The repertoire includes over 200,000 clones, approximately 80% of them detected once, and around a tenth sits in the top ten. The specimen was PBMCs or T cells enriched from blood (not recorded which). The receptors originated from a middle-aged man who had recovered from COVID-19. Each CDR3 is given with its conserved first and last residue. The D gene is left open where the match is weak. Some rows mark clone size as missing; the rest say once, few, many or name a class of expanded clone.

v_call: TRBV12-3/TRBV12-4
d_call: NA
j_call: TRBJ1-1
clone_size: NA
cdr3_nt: TGTGCCAGCAGTCGACGAGGGCGGTTGGAAGCTTTCTTT
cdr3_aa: CASSRRGRLEAFF

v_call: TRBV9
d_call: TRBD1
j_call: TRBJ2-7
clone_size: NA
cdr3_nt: TGTGCCAGCAGCACTAGGGACAGTTTAGACTACGAGCAGTACTTC
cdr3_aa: CASSTRDSLDYEQYF

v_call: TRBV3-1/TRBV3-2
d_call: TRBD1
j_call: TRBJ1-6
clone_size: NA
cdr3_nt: TGTGCCAGCAGCCAAGGAGCAGGGGGTCAGAATTCACCCCTCCACTTT
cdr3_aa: CASSQGAGGQNSPLHF

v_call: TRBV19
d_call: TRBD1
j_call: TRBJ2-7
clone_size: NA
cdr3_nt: TGTGCCAGTAGTCAGACTGGGACAGCTCAGTACGAGCAGTACTTC
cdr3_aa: CASSQTGTAQYEQYF

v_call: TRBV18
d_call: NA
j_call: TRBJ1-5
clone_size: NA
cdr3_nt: TGTGCCAGCTCTTCTACCGTGGCGGCACTGGATCAGCCCCAGCATTTT
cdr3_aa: CASSSTVAALDQPQHF

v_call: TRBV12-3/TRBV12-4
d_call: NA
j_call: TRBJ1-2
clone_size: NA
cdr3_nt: TGTGCCAGCAGTTCCTCAGGGTATGGCTACACCTTC
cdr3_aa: CASSSSGYGYTF

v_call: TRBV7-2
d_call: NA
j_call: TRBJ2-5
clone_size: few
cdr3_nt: TGTGCCAGCAGCACGACTAGACAAGAGACCCAGTACTTC
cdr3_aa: CASSTTRQETQYF

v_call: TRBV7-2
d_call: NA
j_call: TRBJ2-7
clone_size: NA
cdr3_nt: TGTGCCAGCAGCGCCACAGGCTACGAGCAGTACTTC
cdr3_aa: CASSATGYEQYF

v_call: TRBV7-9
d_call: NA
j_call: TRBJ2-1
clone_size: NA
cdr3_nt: TGTGCCAGCAGCCTCACTACAGGGTGGGCGGGCAATGAGCAGTTCTTC
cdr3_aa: CASSLTTGWAGNEQFF

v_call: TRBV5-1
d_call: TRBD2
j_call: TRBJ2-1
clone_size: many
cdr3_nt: TGCGCCAGCAGATACCCCGGGACTAGCGCCAATGAGCAGTTCTTC
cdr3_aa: CASRYPGTSANEQFF

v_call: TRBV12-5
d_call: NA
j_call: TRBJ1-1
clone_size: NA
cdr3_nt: TGTGCTAGTGGTTCAGGGCCCTACACTGAAGCTTTCTTT
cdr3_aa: CASGSGPYTEAFF

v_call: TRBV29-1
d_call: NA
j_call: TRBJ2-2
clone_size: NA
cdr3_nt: TGCAGCGTGACAGGTCCTGGCGGGGAGCTGTTTTTT
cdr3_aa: CSVTGPGGELFF

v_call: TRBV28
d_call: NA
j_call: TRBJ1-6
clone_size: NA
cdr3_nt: TGTGCCAGCAGTTCCCCGATCGCGGTAGTCAAAGATTCACCCCTCCACTTT
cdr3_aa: CASSSPIAVVKDSPLHF

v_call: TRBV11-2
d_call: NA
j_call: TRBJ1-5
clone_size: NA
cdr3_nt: TGTGCCAGCAGCATACAGGCTAGCAATCAGCCCCAGCATTTT
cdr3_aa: CASSIQASNQPQHF

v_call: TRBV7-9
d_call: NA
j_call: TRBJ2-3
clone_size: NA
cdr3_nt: TGTGCCAGCAGCTTAGCCGGGTCTAGCACAGATACGCAGTATTTT
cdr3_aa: CASSLAGSSTDTQYF

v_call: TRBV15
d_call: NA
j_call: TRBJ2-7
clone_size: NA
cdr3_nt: TGTGCCACCAGCAGAGATCAGGGCTACGAGCAGTACTTC
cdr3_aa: CATSRDQGYEQYF

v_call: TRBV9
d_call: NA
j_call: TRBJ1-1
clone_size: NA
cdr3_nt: TGTGCCAGCAGCCCACAGGGGAACACTGAAGCTTTCTTT
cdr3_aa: CASSPQGNTEAFF

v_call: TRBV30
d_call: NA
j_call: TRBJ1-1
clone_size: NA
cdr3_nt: TGTGCCTGGAGTGGATCGGGGGGTGCCAACACTGAAGCTTTCTTT
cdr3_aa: CAWSGSGGANTEAFF

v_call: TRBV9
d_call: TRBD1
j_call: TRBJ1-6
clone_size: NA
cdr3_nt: TGTGCCAGCAGCCCCCGGGGGACAGGGTTTTCACCCCTCCACTTT
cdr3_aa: CASSPRGTGFSPLHF

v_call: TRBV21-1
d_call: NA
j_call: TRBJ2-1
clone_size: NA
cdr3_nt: TGTGCCAGCAGCACGAAAGCGGGAGTCCCCTACAATGAGCAGTTCTTC
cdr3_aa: CASSTKAGVPYNEQFF

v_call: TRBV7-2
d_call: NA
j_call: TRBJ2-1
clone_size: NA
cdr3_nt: TGTGCCAGCAGCCTCCCAGGGTATGAGCAGTTCTTC
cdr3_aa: CASSLPGYEQFF

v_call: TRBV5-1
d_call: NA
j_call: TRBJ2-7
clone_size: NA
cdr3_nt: TGCGCCAGCAGTCCGACAGCCCCCTACGAGCAGTACTTC
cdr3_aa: CASSPTAPYEQYF

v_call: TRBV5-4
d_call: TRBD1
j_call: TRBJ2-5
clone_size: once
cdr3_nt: TGTGCCAGCAGCTTCCGTGGGACAGGAGAGACCCAGTACTTC
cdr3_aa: CASSFRGTGETQYF

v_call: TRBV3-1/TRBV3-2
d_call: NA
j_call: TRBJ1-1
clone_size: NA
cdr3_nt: TGTGCCAGCAGCCCCCGGACAGAGAACACTGAAGCTTTCTTT
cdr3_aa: CASSPRTENTEAFF

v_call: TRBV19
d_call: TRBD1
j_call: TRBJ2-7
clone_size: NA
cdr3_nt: TGTGCCAGTAGTATCCTTTTCAAAATCGACAGGGGCCGGTACCTCCCCTACGAGCAGTACTTC
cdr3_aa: CASSILFKIDRGRYLPYEQYF

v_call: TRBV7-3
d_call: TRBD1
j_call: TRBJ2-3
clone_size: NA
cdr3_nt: TGTGCCAGCAGCTTAAGACCTCCGAGGACAGGGGGCAATAGCACAGATACGCAGTATTTT
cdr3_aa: CASSLRPPRTGGNSTDTQYF

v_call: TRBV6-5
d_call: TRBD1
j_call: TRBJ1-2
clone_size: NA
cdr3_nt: TGTGCCAGCAGTCAGGGGGCCCGGTATGGCTACACCTTC
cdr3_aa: CASSQGARYGYTF

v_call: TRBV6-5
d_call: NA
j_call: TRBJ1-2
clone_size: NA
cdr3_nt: TGTGCCAGCAGGTACTTGGGCAGTTCCTATGGCTACACCTTC
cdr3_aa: CASRYLGSSYGYTF

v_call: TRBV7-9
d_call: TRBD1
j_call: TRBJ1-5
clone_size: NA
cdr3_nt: TGTGCCAGCAGCCCAGCAGGGGGTAGCAATCAGCCCCAGCATTTT
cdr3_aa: CASSPAGGSNQPQHF

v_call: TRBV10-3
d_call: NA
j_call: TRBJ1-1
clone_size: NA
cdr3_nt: TGTGCCATCAGTGCGGGGGGGGAGAACACTGAAGCTTTCTTT
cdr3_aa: CAISAGGENTEAFF

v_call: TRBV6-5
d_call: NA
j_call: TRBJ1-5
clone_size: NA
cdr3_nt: TGTGCCAGCAAGGGGCAGAATAGCAATCAGCCCCAGCATTTT
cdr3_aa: CASKGQNSNQPQHF

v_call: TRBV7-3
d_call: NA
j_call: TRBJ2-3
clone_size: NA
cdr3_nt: TGTGCCAGCAGCGCAGGTAGCGGAGATACGCAGTATTTT
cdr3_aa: CASSAGSGDTQYF

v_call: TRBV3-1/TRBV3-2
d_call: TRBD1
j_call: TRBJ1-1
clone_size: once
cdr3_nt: TGTGCCAGCAGCCAAGTAACAGGGGCGATGAACACTGAAGCTTTCTTT
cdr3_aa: CASSQVTGAMNTEAFF